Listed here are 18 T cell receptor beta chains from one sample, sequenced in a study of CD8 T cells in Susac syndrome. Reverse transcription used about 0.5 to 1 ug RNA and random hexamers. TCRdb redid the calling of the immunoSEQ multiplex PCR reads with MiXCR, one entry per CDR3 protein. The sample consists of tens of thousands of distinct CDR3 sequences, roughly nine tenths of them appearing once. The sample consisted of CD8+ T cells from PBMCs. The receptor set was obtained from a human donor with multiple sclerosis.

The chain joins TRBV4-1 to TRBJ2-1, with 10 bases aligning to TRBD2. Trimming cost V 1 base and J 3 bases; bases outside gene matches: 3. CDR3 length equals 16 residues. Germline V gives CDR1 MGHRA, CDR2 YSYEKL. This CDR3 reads CASSQGAGGFYNEQFF. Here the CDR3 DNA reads TGCGCCAGCAGCCAAGGAGCGGGAGGGTTCTACAATGAGCAGTTCTTC.

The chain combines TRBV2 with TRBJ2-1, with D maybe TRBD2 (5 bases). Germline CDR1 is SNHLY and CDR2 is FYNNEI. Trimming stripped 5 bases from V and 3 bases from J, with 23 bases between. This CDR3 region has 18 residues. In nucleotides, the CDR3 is TGTGCCAGCAGTCGGGTCACGGCTAGCCCCTTTTTCTACAATGAGCAGTTCTTC. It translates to CASSRVTASPFFYNEQFF.

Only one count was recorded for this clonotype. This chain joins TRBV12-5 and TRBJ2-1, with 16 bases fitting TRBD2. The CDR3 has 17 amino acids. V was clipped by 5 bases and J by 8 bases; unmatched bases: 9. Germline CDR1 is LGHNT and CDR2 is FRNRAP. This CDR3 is CASGPPGLAGGPHEQFF. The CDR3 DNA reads TGTGCTAGTGGTCCCCCGGGACTAGCGGGAGGGCCCCATGAGCAGTTCTTC.

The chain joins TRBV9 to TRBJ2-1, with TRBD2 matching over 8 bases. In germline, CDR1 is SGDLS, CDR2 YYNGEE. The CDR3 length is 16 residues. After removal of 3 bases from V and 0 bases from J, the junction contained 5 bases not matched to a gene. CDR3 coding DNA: TGTGCCAGCAGCGCCCCCGGGACTAGCTCCTACAATGAGCAGTTCTTC. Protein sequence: CASSAPGTSSYNEQFF. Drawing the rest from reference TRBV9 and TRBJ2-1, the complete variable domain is DSGVTQTPKHLITATGQRVTLRCSPRSGDLSVYWYQQSLDQGLQFLIQYYNGEERAKGNILERFSAQQFPDLHSELNLSSLELGDSALYFCASSAPGTSSYNEQFFGPGTRLTVL.

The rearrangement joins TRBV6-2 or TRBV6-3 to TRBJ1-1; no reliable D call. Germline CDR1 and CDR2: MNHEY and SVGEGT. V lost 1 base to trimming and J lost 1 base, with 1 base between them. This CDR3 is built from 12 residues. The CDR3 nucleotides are TGTGCCAGCAGTTACTGGAACACTGAAGCTTTCTTT. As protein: CASSYWNTEAFF.

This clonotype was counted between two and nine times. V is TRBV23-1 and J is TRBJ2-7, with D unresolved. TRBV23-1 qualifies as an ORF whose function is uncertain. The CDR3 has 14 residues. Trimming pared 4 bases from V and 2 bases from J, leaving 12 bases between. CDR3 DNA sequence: TGCGCCAGCAGTCTATCATATACCGCCTACGAGCAGTACTTC. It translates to CASSLSYTAYEQYF.

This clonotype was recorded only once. CDR3 region: CASSSPGQGLLPQHF. DNA for the CDR3: TGTGCCAGCAGCTCACCGGGACAGGGACTCCTGCCCCAGCATTTT. This sequence joins TRBV7-2 and TRBJ1-5; 9 bases align to TRBD1. After removal of 4 bases from V and 9 bases from J, the junction contained 10 bases not matched to a gene. Germline CDR1 is SGHTA and CDR2 is FQGNSA. CDR3 length equals 15 residues.

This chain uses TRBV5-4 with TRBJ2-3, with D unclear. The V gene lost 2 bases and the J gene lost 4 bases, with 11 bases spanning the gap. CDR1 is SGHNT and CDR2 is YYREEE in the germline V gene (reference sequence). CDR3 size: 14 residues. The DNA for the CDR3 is TGTGCCAGCAGCTTTTCGACTGGGGCAGATACGCAGTATTTT. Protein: CASSFSTGADTQYF. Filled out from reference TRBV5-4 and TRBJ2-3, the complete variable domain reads ETGVTQSPTHLIKTRGQQVTLRCSSQSGHNTVSWYQQALGQGPQFIFQYYREEENGRGNFPPRFSGLQFPNYSSELNVNALELDDSALYLCASSFSTGADTQYFGPGTRLTVL.

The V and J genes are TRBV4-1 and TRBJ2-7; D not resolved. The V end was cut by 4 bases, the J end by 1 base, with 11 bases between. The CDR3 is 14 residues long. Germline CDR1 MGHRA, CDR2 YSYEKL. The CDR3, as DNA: TGCGCCAGCAGCCGGTTCATCTCGTCCTACGAGCAGTACTTC. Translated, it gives CASSRFISSYEQYF.

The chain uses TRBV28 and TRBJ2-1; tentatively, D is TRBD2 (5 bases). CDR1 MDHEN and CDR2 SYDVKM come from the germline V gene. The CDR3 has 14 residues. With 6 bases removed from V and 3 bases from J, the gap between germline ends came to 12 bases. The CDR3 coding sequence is TGTGCCAGCAGGTTTCCGGGGTTCTACAATGAGCAGTTCTTC. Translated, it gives CASRFPGFYNEQFF.

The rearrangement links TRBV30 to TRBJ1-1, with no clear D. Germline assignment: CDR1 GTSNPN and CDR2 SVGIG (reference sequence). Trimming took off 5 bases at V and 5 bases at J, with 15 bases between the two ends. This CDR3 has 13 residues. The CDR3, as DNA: TGTGCCTGGTCCATACCCCTGGGGACTGAAGCTTTCTTT. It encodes CAWSIPLGTEAFF.

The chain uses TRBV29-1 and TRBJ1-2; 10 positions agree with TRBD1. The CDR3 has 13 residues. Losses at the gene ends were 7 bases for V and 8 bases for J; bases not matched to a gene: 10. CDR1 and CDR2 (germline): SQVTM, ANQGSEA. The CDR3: CSARGTGERGYTF. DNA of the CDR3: TGCAGCGCCAGGGGGACAGGGGAGAGGGGCTACACCTTC.

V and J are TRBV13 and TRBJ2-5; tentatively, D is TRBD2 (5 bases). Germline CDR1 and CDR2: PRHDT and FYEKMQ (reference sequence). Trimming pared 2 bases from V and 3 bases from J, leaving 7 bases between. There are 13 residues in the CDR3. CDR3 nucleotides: TGTGCCAGCAGCTTATTCGGGGAAGAGACCCAGTACTTC. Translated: CASSLFGEETQYF. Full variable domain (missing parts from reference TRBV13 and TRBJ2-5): AAGVIQSPRHLIKEKRETATLKCYPIPRHDTVYWYQQGPGQDPQFLISFYEKMQSDKGSIPDRFSAQQFSDYHSELNMSSLELGDSALYFCASSLFGEETQYFGPGTRLLVL.

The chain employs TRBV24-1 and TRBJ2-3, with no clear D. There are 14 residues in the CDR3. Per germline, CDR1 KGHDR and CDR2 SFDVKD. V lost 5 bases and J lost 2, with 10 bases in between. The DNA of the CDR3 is TGTGCCACCAGTGCCCCACGGAACACAGATACGCAGTATTTT. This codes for CATSAPRNTDTQYF.

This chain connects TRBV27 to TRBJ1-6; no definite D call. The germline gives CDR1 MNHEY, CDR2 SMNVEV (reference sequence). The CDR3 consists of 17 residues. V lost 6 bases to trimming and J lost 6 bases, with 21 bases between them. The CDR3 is CASSPNIYLEPNSPLHF. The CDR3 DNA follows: TGTGCCAGCAGCCCTAACATCTACTTAGAGCCTAATTCACCCCTCCACTTT.

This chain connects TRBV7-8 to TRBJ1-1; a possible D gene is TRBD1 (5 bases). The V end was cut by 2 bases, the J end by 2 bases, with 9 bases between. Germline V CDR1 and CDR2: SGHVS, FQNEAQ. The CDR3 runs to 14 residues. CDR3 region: CASSLPDSNTEAFF. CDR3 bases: TGTGCCAGCAGCTTACCCGACAGTAACACTGAAGCTTTCTTT.

Here the CDR3 reads CASSPGQGYYEQYF. DNA of the CDR3: TGTGCCAGCAGTCCGGGACAGGGGTACTACGAGCAGTACTTC. V and J are TRBV12-3 or TRBV12-4 and TRBJ2-7; the match to TRBD1 covers 10 bases. Trimming at V came to 5 bases and at J to 3 bases, leaving 4 bases not matched to a gene. The CDR3 has 14 amino acids.

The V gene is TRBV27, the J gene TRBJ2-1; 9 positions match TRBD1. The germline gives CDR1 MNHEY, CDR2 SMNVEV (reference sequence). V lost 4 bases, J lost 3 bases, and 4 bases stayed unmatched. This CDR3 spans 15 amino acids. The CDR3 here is CASSSGTGIYNEQFF. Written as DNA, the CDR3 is TGTGCCAGCAGTTCCGGGACAGGGATCTACAATGAGCAGTTCTTC.